This entry concerns a single T cell receptor (beta chain). At cycle 4 day 1, cycle 7 day 1, and baseline, blood was sampled. The CDR3 runs 12 residues. Trimming shortened V by 10 bases and J by 5 bases, and 12 bases separated the two germline ends. Germline V gives CDR1 MDHEN, CDR2 SYDVKM. This record belongs to a study of OX40 agonist ivuxolimab in advanced cancers. Overall study context: Patients received the agonistic anti-OX40 (CD134) antibody ivuxolimab. Patients were treated with intravenous ivuxolimab, dosed at 0.01 to 10 mg/kg and infused every 2 weeks.

Some clones are missing from TCRdb's copy, which holds only in-frame ones; the method was immunoSEQ multiplex PCR. Of roughly 79,000 clones in the sample, roughly nine tenths were seen once. The J gene is TRBJ1-3, the V gene TRBV28; D might be TRBD1 (6 bases). Sequences were derived from CD4+ or CD8+ T cells sorted from blood, sampled in a trial of the OX40 agonist ivuxolimab. The TCR was taken from an adult with an advanced solid tumor such as melanoma, head and neck, liver or kidney cancer. CDR3 sequence (DNA): TGTGCCACCGACGACAGGAGAAACACCATATATTTT. Amino acid sequence: CATDDRRNTIYF.